This TCR beta chain is from a study of T-cell memory formation after mild COVID-19. For the study at large: TCR clusters were largely donor specific. The study's findings and limits: Whereas later expanders leaned CD4+, clones contracting day 15 to 85 showed a balanced CD4/CD8 makeup. The authors left the SARS-CoV-2 specificity of second-wave clones peaking on day 37 unconfirmed. Cross-reactive memory apparently joined, as some responding clones appeared in pre-infection memory.

This clonotype has only a few counts. Its antigen is currently unknown. TCRdb ran MiXCR on the 5' RACE reads and lists one entry per CDR3 protein. The sample holds hundreds of thousands of distinct CDR3 sequences, 7.5% to 9.5% seen once. The V and J ends lost 0 bases and 0 bases respectively, with 9 bases between them. The CDR3 is made up of 16 amino acids. V and J are TRBV12-3 or TRBV12-4 and TRBJ2-1; weak D call: TRBD2 (6 bases). The specimen sequenced was PBMCs or a T cell subset sorted from them (not recorded which). The receptor was isolated from a man aged 18 to 35 who had mild COVID-19 (a few samples of this study predate the infection). Cell type and time point are not known. The CDR3 sequence: CASSLAGGSSYNEQFF. The CDR3 coding sequence is TGTGCCAGCAGTTTAGCCGGGGGAAGCTCCTACAATGAGCAGTTCTTC.